These T cell receptor beta chains were read from a single sample in a study of cytomegalovirus exposure and HLA in healthy donors. Clones were read by immunoSEQ multiplex PCR, and TCRdb kept only the in-frame ones, dropping some. Here the sample spans roughly 93,000 clones, around 78% being singletons. Sequencing input: PBMCs. All receptors come from a man aged 25-45 years in good health and CMV-seronegative. The CDR3 runs from the conserved cysteine through the conserved F or W. Each record gives: V gene, CDR3 protein.

TRBV29-1	CSAGQSNYGYTF
TRBV7-9	CASSTVDRVDTEAFF
TRBV6-1	CASRWDYNQPQHF
TRBV7-2	CASSAGTDAYGYTF
TRBV19	CASNLDRANTEAFF
TRBV19	CASSSGTGSVNYGYTF
TRBV5-5	CASSLEYWAGGRNYGYTF
TRBV6-1	CASSPDRGYGYTF
TRBV6-4	CASSVQMNTEAFF
TRBV7-9	CASSFYTDYYQETQYF
TRBV4-2	CASSQDRQGGGYTF
TRBV2	CASSWSPRTEAFF
TRBV11-2	CASSPQGQANTEAFF
TRBV6-1	CASSEAPGAREQYF
TRBV19	CASRYDRNTEAFF
TRBV7-2	CASSLISGGSSYEQYF
TRBV4-3	CASSQVQGGSPLHF
TRBV4-3	CASSQDLRQGYGYTF
TRBV4-2	CASSQGPGQEIEAFF
TRBV7-9	CASSFGQETQYF
TRBV5-1	CASSGATGAGANVLTF
TRBV10-1	CASSTGTIDVTQYF
TRBV29-1	CSVVRQGSNYGYTF
TRBV9	CASSEGGQGRWGYTF
TRBV11-2	CASSPGLAGFNEQFF
TRBV2	CASIREATNEKLFF
TRBV10-3	CASTPNGQETQYF
TRBV6-1	CASNDHRGELYNSPLHF
TRBV12-5	CASGAGAVDTQYF
TRBV7-9	CASSLSGEKLFF
TRBV9	CASSPTSGGAGETQYF
TRBV5-1	CASSDQGVDTDTQYF
TRBV27	CASGGAGSYEQYF
TRBV9	CASSVGAHDEQFF
TRBV6-6	CASTLDREAFF
TRBV7-9	CASSPMGGIMNTEAFF
TRBV2	CARSQGFGGYTF
TRBV5-6	CASSPGATEAFF
TRBV2	CASSDHQGARAF
TRBV11-2	CASSRQVNYGYTF
TRBV12-5	CASGQGQAYGYTF
TRBV6-1	CASSAKTVPNTEAFF
TRBV2	CASSETGPRQPQHF
TRBV5-8	CASSYPTGYNEQFF
TRBV7-3	CASSLGSAGLVAPDTQYF
TRBV29-1	CSAQGANEKLFF
TRBV14	CASSRTGGSYGYTF
TRBV5-1	CASSLVQGVFNEQFF
TRBV18	CASSPTNLQHSGNTIYF
TRBV9	CASSAGTGRNTEAFF
TRBV7-9	CASSLGRPGQGDEQYF
TRBV6-1	CASSEALGQSSNQPQHF
TRBV6-6	CASSQSDRGRFF
TRBV9	CASSVAGGGSYNEQFF
TRBV2	CASNSGVSAEAFF
TRBV19	CASSIMAGSTEAFF
TRBV5-5	CASSAGQLTDTQYF
TRBV2	CASVRNTGELFF
TRBV5-4	CASSLYQASSYEQYF